The rows below give T cell receptor beta chains drawn from one sample of a study of radiotherapy plus CTLA-4 blockade in lung cancer. Sequencing was performed with immunoSEQ multiplex PCR; in TCRdb, only in-frame clones are kept and a portion is missing. The table shows more than 75,000 clones, with more than 75% occurring only once. The sample in question was peripheral blood, obtained from a patient treated with radiotherapy plus ipilimumab. The receptors derive from a human donor with non-small cell lung cancer who had stable disease on radiotherapy plus ipilimumab. The CDR3 runs from the conserved cysteine through the conserved F or W. D genes are given only for firm matches. Size values are once, few and many counts, or a class for expanded clones, and some rows have none.

v_call,j_call,d_call,clone_size,cdr3_length,cdr3_aa,cdr3_nt
TRBV9,TRBJ2-5,TRBD2,NA,15,CASRPSLAVQETQYF,TGTGCCAGCAGACCCTCCCTAGCGGTTCAAGAGACCCAGTACTTC
TRBV7-2,TRBJ2-1,TRBD2,NA,17,CASSTRLAGGRGNEQFF,TGTGCCAGCAGCACCCGACTAGCGGGGGGGCGGGGAAATGAGCAGTTCTTC
TRBV28,TRBJ1-1,NA,NA,16,CASSLPRTVVNTEAFF,TGTGCCAGCAGTTTACCCAGGACAGTAGTTAACACTGAAGCTTTCTTT
TRBV7-6,TRBJ2-5,TRBD2,NA,17,CASSLGGLAGVGETQYF,TGTGCCAGCAGCTTAGGGGGACTAGCGGGAGTCGGGGAGACCCAGTACTTC
TRBV11-2,TRBJ1-2,TRBD1,once,12,CSWGEGAFGYTF,TGTTCCTGGGGGGAGGGGGCTTTTGGCTACACCTTC
TRBV11-2,TRBJ2-7,TRBD2,NA,16,CASRKGLAGTSYEQYF,TGTGCCAGCAGGAAGGGACTAGCGGGGACCTCCTACGAGCAGTACTTC
TRBV10-2,TRBJ2-1,TRBD2,NA,16,CASSALGSGRPNEQFF,TGCGCCAGCAGTGCCCTCGGCAGCGGGAGACCCAATGAGCAGTTCTTC
TRBV5-8,TRBJ1-2,TRBD1,few,17,CASSLPGQGGVVYGYTF,TGTGCCAGCAGCTTACCGGGACAGGGAGGAGTCGTCTATGGCTACACCTTC
TRBV4-2,TRBJ2-7,NA,NA,16,CASSQADSSSSYEQYF,TGTGCCAGCAGCCAAGCGGACTCTTCGAGCTCCTACGAGCAGTACTTC
TRBV5-1,TRBJ1-1,NA,NA,14,CASSLTGRNTEAFF,TGCGCCAGCAGCTTGACGGGACGCAACACTGAAGCTTTCTTT
TRBV5-1,TRBJ2-7,NA,NA,15,CASSLGGVQPYEQYF,TGCGCCAGCAGCTTGGGGGGCGTACAACCCTACGAGCAGTACTTC
TRBV6-1,TRBJ2-2,NA,NA,15,CASSEVRGATGELFF,TGTGCCAGCAGTGAAGTCCGGGGGGCGACCGGGGAGCTGTTTTTT
TRBV5-1,TRBJ2-3,NA,NA,14,CASSLERATDTQYF,TGCGCCAGCAGCTTGGAACGGGCCACAGATACGCAGTATTTT
TRBV10-3,TRBJ2-7,NA,NA,14,CAIKSGTPTYEQYF,TGTGCCATCAAGAGCGGGACACCGACCTACGAGCAGTACTTC
TRBV6-1,TRBJ1-4,TRBD1,NA,13,CASGQEYHEKLFF,TGTGCCAGCGGACAGGAGTATCATGAAAAACTGTTTTTT
TRBV2,TRBJ1-2,NA,NA,11,CASERRDGYTF,TGTGCCAGCGAAAGACGGGATGGCTACACCTTC
TRBV2,TRBJ2-3,TRBD1,NA,14,CASSTGQSFNTQYF,TGTGCCAGCAGTACGGGACAGAGCTTTAATACGCAGTATTTT
TRBV5-1,TRBJ1-5,NA,once,14,CASSLGGDNQPQHF,TGCGCCAGCAGCTTGGGAGGGGACAATCAGCCCCAGCATTTT
TRBV5-1,TRBJ2-5,NA,NA,13,CASSLGGGETQYF,TGCGCCAGCAGCTTGGGGGGCGGGGAGACCCAGTACTTC
TRBV7-9,TRBJ1-6,NA,NA,15,CASSFNDRDNSPLHF,TGTGCCAGCAGTTTCAACGACAGAGATAATTCACCCCTCCACTTT
TRBV19,TRBJ2-2,TRBD2,NA,15,CASSRAGVLTGELFF,TGTGCCAGTAGCCGTGCGGGGGTCCTCACCGGGGAGCTGTTTTTT
TRBV6-4,TRBJ2-3,TRBD2,NA,15,CASPTSGRGTDTQYF,TGTGCCAGCCCTACTAGCGGGAGGGGTACAGATACGCAGTATTTT
TRBV29-1,TRBJ1-2,NA,NA,16,CSVGGNSFPTNYGYTF,TGCAGCGTTGGGGGGAACAGCTTCCCCACTAACTATGGCTACACCTTC
TRBV9,TRBJ2-1,TRBD2,NA,15,CASSPPGLVRNEQFF,TGTGCCAGCAGCCCCCCGGGACTAGTAAGAAATGAGCAGTTCTTC
TRBV2,TRBJ1-5,NA,NA,14,CASSEYGRNQPQHF,TGTGCCAGCAGTGAGTACGGTAGGAATCAGCCCCAGCATTTT
TRBV28,TRBJ1-5,NA,NA,11,CASSRNQPQHF,TGTGCCAGCAGTCGAAATCAGCCCCAGCATTTT
TRBV7-3,TRBJ2-3,NA,NA,11,CASSLADTLYF,TGTGCCAGCAGCTTGGCAGATACGCTGTATTTT
TRBV29-1,TRBJ1-2,NA,NA,12,CSVDKNGYGYTF,TGCAGCGTTGATAAAAATGGCTATGGCTACACCTTC
TRBV27,TRBJ1-5,NA,NA,16,CASRSGWEGSNQPQHF,TGTGCCAGCAGGTCAGGGTGGGAGGGTAGCAATCAGCCCCAGCATTTT
TRBV10-3,TRBJ1-1,NA,NA,12,CAISEFQGESFF,TGTGCCATCAGTGAGTTCCAGGGAGAAAGCTTCTTT
TRBV11-2,TRBJ1-6,TRBD1,once,15,CASSFGDRGRSPLHF,TGTGCCAGCAGCTTCGGGGACAGGGGGCGATCACCCCTCCACTTT
TRBV28,TRBJ1-5,TRBD1,NA,15,CASSSGTGPNQPQHF,TGTGCCAGCAGTTCCGGGACAGGGCCGAATCAGCCCCAGCATTTT
TRBV9,TRBJ1-3,NA,NA,15,CASSVGEGSGNTIYF,TGTGCCAGCAGCGTAGGGGAGGGGAGTGGAAACACCATATATTTT
TRBV28,TRBJ2-3,NA,NA,14,CASSPRRRTDTQYF,TGTGCCAGCAGTCCGAGGAGGAGAACAGATACGCAGTATTTT
TRBV5-1,TRBJ1-1,TRBD1,NA,16,CASSLSQGGLNTEAFF,TGCGCCAGCAGCTTGAGTCAGGGGGGGCTGAACACTGAAGCTTTCTTT
TRBV13,TRBJ1-2,NA,NA,14,CASSLGLINYGYTF,TGTGCCAGCAGCTTAGGCCTGATAAACTATGGCTACACCTTC
TRBV28,TRBJ1-2,TRBD1,NA,14,CASSPDRVGYGYTF,TGTGCCAGCAGCCCTGACAGGGTGGGCTATGGCTACACCTTC
TRBV5-4,TRBJ2-7,TRBD1,NA,17,CASSPTFRDADRGEQYF,TGTGCCAGCAGCCCTACGTTCCGGGACGCGGACAGGGGGGAGCAGTACTTC
TRBV5-1,TRBJ2-3,TRBD1,NA,15,CASRLRQGSTDTQYF,TGCGCCAGCAGACTGAGACAGGGTAGCACAGATACGCAGTATTTT
TRBV15,TRBJ1-4,NA,NA,14,CATSRDRGGEKLFF,TGTGCCACCAGCAGAGACAGGGGAGGTGAAAAACTGTTTTTT
TRBV11-2,TRBJ1-3,NA,NA,16,CASSLAGLNSGNTIYF,TGTGCCAGCAGCCTCGCGGGGCTGAACTCTGGAAACACCATATATTTT
TRBV18,TRBJ2-1,TRBD2,NA,16,CASSPGSSGGGNEQFF,TGTGCCAGCTCACCAGGATCAAGCGGGGGAGGCAATGAGCAGTTCTTC
TRBV6-1,TRBJ1-2,TRBD1,NA,14,CASSTGDRNYGYTF,TGTGCCAGCAGTACGGGGGACAGAAACTATGGCTACACCTTC
TRBV10-3,TRBJ1-2,TRBD1,NA,14,CAIMGQGASYGYTF,TGTGCCATCATGGGACAGGGGGCCTCCTATGGCTACACCTTC
TRBV27,TRBJ2-1,NA,NA,13,CASSLSRDIEQFF,TGTGCCAGCAGTTTATCGAGGGACATTGAACAGTTCTTC
TRBV6-5,TRBJ1-6,NA,NA,13,CASSTNRGSPLHF,TGTGCCAGCAGTACCAATAGGGGTTCACCCCTCCACTTT
TRBV9,TRBJ2-7,TRBD2,once,15,CASSVAASGRNEQYF,TGTGCCAGCAGCGTAGCGGCTAGCGGGCGGAACGAGCAGTACTTC
TRBV28,TRBJ2-7,NA,NA,15,CASTPIGTAGNEQYF,TGTGCCAGCACCCCCATAGGGACGGCGGGCAACGAGCAGTACTTC
TRBV5-1,TRBJ1-1,TRBD1,NA,16,CASSRETGRGGSEAFF,TGCGCCAGCAGCAGAGAGACAGGGAGGGGAGGCTCTGAAGCTTTCTTT
TRBV9,TRBJ1-6,NA,NA,14,CASTTEGGNSPLHF,TGTGCCAGCACTACCGAAGGGGGAAATTCACCCCTCCACTTT